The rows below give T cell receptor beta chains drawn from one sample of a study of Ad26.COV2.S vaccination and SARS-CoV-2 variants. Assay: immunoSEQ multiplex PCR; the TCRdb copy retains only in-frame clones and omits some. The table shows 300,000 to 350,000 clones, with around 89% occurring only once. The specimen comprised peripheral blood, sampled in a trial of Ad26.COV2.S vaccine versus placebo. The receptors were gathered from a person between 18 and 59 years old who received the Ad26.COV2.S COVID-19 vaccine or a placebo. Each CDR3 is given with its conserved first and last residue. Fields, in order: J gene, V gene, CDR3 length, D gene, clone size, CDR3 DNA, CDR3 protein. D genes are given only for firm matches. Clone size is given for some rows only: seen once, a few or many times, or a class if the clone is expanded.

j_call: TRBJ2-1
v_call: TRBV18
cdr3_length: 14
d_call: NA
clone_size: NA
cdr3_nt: TGTGCCAGCTCAGCCACCACCACGTATACTGAGCAGTTCTTC
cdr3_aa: CASSATTTYTEQFF

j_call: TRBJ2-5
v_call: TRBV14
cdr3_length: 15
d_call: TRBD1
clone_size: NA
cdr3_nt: TGTGCCAGCAGCCAAGACAGGGGGCGGATGGAGACCCAGTACTTC
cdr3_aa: CASSQDRGRMETQYF

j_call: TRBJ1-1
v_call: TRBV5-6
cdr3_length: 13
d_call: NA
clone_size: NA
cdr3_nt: TGTGCCAGCAGTATCCAGGGGAGGACTGAAGCTTTCTTT
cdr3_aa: CASSIQGRTEAFF

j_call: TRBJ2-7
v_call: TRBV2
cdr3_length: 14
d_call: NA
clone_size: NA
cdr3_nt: TGTGCCAGCAGTGAATACAACCCGGCCTACGAGCAGTACTTC
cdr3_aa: CASSEYNPAYEQYF

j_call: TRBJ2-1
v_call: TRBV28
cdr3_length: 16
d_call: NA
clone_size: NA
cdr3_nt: TGTGCCAGCAGTCCGGCCCGGCGGCCCTCCTACAATGAGCAGTTCTTC
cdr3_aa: CASSPARRPSYNEQFF

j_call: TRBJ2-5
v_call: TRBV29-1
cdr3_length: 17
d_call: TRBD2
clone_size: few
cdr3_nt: TGCAGCGTTGAAGATGGGGGACTAGCGGGAGGGCGTGAGACCCAGTACTTC
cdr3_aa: CSVEDGGLAGGRETQYF

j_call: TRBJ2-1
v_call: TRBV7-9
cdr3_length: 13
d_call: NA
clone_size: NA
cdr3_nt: TGTGCCAGCAGCCCTCAGGGGTCCAATGAGCAGTTCTTC
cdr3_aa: CASSPQGSNEQFF

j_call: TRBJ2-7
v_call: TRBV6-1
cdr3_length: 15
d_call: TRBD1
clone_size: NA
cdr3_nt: TGTGCCAGCAGTGAAACAGGGGAAATCTCCTACGAGCAGTACTTC
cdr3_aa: CASSETGEISYEQYF

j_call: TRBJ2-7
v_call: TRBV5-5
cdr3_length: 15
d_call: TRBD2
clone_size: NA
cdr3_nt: TGTGCCAGCAGCTTGGGACTAGCGGGCCTCTACGAGCAGTACTTC
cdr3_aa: CASSLGLAGLYEQYF

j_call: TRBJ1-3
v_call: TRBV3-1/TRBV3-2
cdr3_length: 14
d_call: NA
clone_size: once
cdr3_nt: TGTGCCAGCAGCCCACAGGGAGCTGGAAACACCATATATTTT
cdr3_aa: CASSPQGAGNTIYF

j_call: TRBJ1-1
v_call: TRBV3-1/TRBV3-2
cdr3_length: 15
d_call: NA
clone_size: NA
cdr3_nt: TGTGCCAGCAGCCAAGATAGGACAATGAACACTGAAGCTTTCTTT
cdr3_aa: CASSQDRTMNTEAFF

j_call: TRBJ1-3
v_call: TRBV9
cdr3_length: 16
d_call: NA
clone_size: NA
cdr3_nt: TGTGCCAGCGGACGAGGAGGGGGTTTTAGTGGAAACACCATATATTTT
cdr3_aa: CASGRGGGFSGNTIYF

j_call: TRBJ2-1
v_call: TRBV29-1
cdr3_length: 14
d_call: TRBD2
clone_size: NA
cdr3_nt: TGCAGCGGCGGGCGGGGGGGCTCCTACAATGAGCAGTTCTTC
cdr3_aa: CSGGRGGSYNEQFF

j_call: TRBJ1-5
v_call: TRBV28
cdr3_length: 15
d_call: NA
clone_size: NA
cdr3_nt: TGTGCCAGCAGTTTACGGCAGGGACGAAATCAGCCCCAGCATTTT
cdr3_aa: CASSLRQGRNQPQHF

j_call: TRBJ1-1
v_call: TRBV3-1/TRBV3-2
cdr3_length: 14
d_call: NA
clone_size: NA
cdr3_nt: TGTGCCAGCAGCCAGTCGAGACTGAACACTGAAGCTTTCTTT
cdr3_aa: CASSQSRLNTEAFF

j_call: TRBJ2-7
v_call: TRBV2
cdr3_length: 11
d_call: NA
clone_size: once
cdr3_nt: TGTGCCAGCAGTTCCCACAACGAGCAGTACTTC
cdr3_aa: CASSSHNEQYF

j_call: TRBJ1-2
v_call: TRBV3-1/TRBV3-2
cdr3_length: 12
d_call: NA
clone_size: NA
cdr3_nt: TGTGCCAGCAGCCAAGATCGGTATGGCTACACCTTC
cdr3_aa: CASSQDRYGYTF

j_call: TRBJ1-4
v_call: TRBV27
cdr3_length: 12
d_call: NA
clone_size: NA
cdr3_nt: TGTGCCAGCAGTTTACCCGATGAAAAACTGTTTTTT
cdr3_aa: CASSLPDEKLFF

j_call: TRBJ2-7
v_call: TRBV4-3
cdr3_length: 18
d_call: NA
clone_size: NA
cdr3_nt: TGCGCCAGCAGCCAAGATACTAAAAAGCGCCGGGGACGGGAAGAGCAGTACTTC
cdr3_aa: CASSQDTKKRRGREEQYF

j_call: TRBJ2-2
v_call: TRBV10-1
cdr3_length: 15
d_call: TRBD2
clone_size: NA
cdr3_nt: TGCGCCAGCAGTGAGACCGGGACTAGCGCCGGGGAGCTGTTTTTT
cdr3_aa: CASSETGTSAGELFF

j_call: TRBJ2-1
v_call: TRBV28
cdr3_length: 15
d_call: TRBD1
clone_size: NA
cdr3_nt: TGTGCCAGCAGCTATGAACAGGGGGCGCGAAATGAGCAGTTCTTC
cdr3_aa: CASSYEQGARNEQFF

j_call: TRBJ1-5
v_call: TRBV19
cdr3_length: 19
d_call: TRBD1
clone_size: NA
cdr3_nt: TGTGCCAGTAGTAGCCCCCGGGACAGGGGGACATATAGCAATCAGCCCCAGCATTTT
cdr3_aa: CASSSPRDRGTYSNQPQHF

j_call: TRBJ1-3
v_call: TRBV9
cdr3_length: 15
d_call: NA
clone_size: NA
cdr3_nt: TGTGCCAGCAGCGTAGATGCAGGGGCTGGAAACACCATATATTTT
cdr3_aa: CASSVDAGAGNTIYF

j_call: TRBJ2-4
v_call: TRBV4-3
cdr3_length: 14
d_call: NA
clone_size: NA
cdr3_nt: TGCGCCAGCAGCCAAGACAGGGAAGGCGGCATTCAGTACTTC
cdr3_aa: CASSQDREGGIQYF

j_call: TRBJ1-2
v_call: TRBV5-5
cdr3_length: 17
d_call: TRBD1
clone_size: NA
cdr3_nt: TGTGCCAGCAGCTCCCTCGCAAGAGGGGGCAATAACTATGGCTACACCTTC
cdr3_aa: CASSSLARGGNNYGYTF

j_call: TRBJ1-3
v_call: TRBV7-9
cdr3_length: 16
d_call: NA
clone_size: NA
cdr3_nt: TGTGCCAGCAGCAAAGGACCCACAGGGACTGGAAACACCATATATTTT
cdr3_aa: CASSKGPTGTGNTIYF

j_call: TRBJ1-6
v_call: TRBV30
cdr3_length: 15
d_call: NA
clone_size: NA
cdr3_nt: TGTGCCTGGAGTGGCCAAACCGGCTATAATTCACCCCTCCACTTT
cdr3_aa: CAWSGQTGYNSPLHF

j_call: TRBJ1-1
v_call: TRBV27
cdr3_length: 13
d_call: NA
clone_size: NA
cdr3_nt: TGTGCCAGCAGTTTGGGAGCTAACACTGAAGCTTTCTTT
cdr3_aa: CASSLGANTEAFF

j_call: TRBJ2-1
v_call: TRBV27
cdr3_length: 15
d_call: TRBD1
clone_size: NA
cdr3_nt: TGTGCCAGCACCCCGGGGAGACAGGGGGTAAATGAGCAGTTCTTC
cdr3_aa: CASTPGRQGVNEQFF

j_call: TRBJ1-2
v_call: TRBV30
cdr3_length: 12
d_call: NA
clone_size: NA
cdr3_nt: TGTGCCTGGAGGGGGATCACCTATGGCTACACCTTC
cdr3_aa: CAWRGITYGYTF

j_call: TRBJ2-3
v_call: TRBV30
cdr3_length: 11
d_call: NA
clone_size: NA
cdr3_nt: TGTGCCTGGGTGACTATGGATACGCAGTATTTT
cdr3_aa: CAWVTMDTQYF

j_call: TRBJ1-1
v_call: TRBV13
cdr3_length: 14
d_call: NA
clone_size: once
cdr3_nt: TGTGCCAGCAGTGAGAGGGGATGGAGAACTGAAGCTTTCTTT
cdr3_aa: CASSERGWRTEAFF

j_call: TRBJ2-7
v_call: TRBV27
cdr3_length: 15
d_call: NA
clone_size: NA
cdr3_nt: TGTGCCAGCAGTTTAAGTCCCGGGCGCCGATACGAGCAGTACTTC
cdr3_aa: CASSLSPGRRYEQYF

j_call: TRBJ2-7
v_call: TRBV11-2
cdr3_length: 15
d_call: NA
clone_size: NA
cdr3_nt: TGTGCCAGCAGCTTCAGTTTCGACAGAACCTACGAGCAGTACTTC
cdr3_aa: CASSFSFDRTYEQYF

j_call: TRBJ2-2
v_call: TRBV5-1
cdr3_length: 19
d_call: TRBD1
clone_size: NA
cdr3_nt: TGCGCCAGCAGCCTCCCGACAGGGCGAGACGAAAGTAACACCGGGGAGCTGTTTTTT
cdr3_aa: CASSLPTGRDESNTGELFF

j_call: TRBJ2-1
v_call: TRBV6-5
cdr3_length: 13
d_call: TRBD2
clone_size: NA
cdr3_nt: TGTGCCACCCGGACTAGCGGATACAATGAGCAGTTCTTC
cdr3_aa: CATRTSGYNEQFF

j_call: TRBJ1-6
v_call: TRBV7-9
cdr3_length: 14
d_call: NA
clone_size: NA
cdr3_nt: TGTGCCAGCAGCCAGAGCTCCTATAATTCACCCCTCCACTTT
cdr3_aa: CASSQSSYNSPLHF